This TCR beta chain was identified in a study of cytotoxic CD8 clonotypes in ibrutinib-treated CLL. Study-level information: Response samples were taken after a median roughly 12 months of treatment, range 6 to 36.

Between the trimmed V and J ends, which lost 3 bases and 0 bases, there was a span of 8 bases. Germline V lookup: CDR1 SGHTA, CDR2 FQGNSA. This CDR3 is 15 amino acids long. The table came from immunoSEQ multiplex PCR; TCRdb's copy has only in-frame clones and leaves some out. The repertoire has some 130,000 clones, 80% to 90% of them found once; the top ten carry 2% to 2.5%. V and J are TRBV7-2 and TRBJ2-2, with D tentatively TRBD2 (6 bases). This material consisted of PBMCs, taken after 24 months of ibrutinib treatment. The receptor's source is a human donor with chronic lymphocytic leukemia. For the CDR3, the DNA is TGTGCCAGCAGCTTGAGACTAGCGAACACCGGGGAGCTGTTTTTT. This codes for CASSLRLANTGELFF.